These T cell receptor beta chains were read from a single sample in a study of T cells in Graves' hyperthyroidism and ophthalmopathy. In TCRdb, the multiplex PCR reads were re-called with MiXCR into one record per CDR3 protein. The sample has roughly 800,000 distinct CDR3 sequences, 35% to 40% seen once; the top ten hold around 9.3%. The material sequenced was blood. These receptors originate from a young man with Graves' hyperthyroidism. Each CDR3 is given with its conserved first and last residue. The order of the fields is J gene, D gene, V gene, CDR3 length, clone size, CDR3 DNA, CDR3 protein. D genes are given only for firm matches. Clone size appears in some rows only: once, few, many, or a class for an expanded clone.

>TRBJ1-1|NA|TRBV5-1|16|NA
TGCGCCAGCAGCTTGGCCGAAGGGATGAGAAACACTGAAGCTTTCTTT
CASSLAEGMRNTEAFF
>TRBJ1-1|NA|TRBV7-2|15|NA
TGTGCCAGCAGCCCTGCGGCTGGCGGGAAGGCTGAAGCTTTCTTT
CASSPAAGGKAEAFF
>TRBJ2-7|NA|TRBV7-9|13|many
TGTGCCAGCAGCCCCGACGGCGGCTACGAGCAGTACTTC
CASSPDGGYEQYF
>TRBJ1-1|NA|TRBV2|14|few
TGTGCCAGCACCATAAAACACGAGAACACTGAAGCTTTCTTT
CASTIKHENTEAFF
>TRBJ2-7|NA|TRBV5-6|14|few
TGTGCCAGCAGCTTGAATACATACCCCTACGAGCAGTACTTC
CASSLNTYPYEQYF
>TRBJ1-2|NA|TRBV19|14|NA
TGTGCCAGTCGTCTCGGGGGGCTAAACTATGGCTACACCTTC
CASRLGGLNYGYTF
>TRBJ2-7|NA|TRBV6-5|11|few
TGTGCCTGCGGACAGCTCTACGAGCAGTACTTC
CACGQLYEQYF
>TRBJ1-3|NA|TRBV5-1|12|many
TGCGCCAGCAGCTTCAGGGGATCGAACATATATTTT
CASSFRGSNIYF
>TRBJ2-2|TRBD2|TRBV29-1|15|NA
TGCAGCGTTGATCTCCCTAGCGGGAATACCGGGGAGCTGTTTTTT
CSVDLPSGNTGELFF
>TRBJ1-4|TRBD1|TRBV7-9|14|few
TGTGCCAGCAGCTCAGGGGGCATAAATGAAAAACTGTTTTTT
CASSSGGINEKLFF
>TRBJ1-2|NA|TRBV5-4|15|few
TGTGCCAGCAGCTTGTTGCCCGTGTCCGGCTATGGCTACACCTTC
CASSLLPVSGYGYTF
>TRBJ1-1|NA|TRBV12-3/TRBV12-4|15|NA
TGTGCCAGCAGCCATTCTCTGGCCGGAAACACTGAAGCTTTCTTT
CASSHSLAGNTEAFF
>TRBJ2-5|TRBD1|TRBV2|13|few
TGTGCCACCGACAGACAGGGGGAGGTGACCCAGTACTTC
CATDRQGEVTQYF
>TRBJ2-5|TRBD2|TRBV20-1|16|NA
TGCAGTGCTAGACAGGGGGCTAGCGGGGGACAAGAGACCCAGTACTTC
CSARQGASGGQETQYF
>TRBJ1-2|NA|TRBV19|10|many
TGTGCCAGTAGTTCGAATGGCTACACCTTC
CASSSNGYTF
>TRBJ1-2|NA|TRBV2|14|NA
TGTGCCAGCATCGGGGACGGACTTAACTATGGCTACACCTTC
CASIGDGLNYGYTF
>TRBJ1-1|NA|TRBV5-1|14|many
TGCGCCAGTCGCTCTGACGGGGGCTGGGATGAAGCTTTCTTT
CASRSDGGWDEAFF
>TRBJ2-7|NA|TRBV7-2|13|few
TGTGCCAGCTCGACGCCCCCGGGGTACGAGCAGTACTTC
CASSTPPGYEQYF
>TRBJ1-1|NA|TRBV29-1|11|many
TGCAGCGCCGGAGGGACTTCGGAAGCTTTCTTT
CSAGGTSEAFF
>TRBJ2-5|NA|TRBV7-8|15|few
TGTGCCAGCAGCCAAGGTCACGGGCCCCAAGAGACCCAGTACTTC
CASSQGHGPQETQYF
>TRBJ2-7|TRBD2|TRBV7-9|14|NA
TGTGCCAGCGGGACTAGCGGGAGTCTCTACGAGCAGTACTTC
CASGTSGSLYEQYF
>TRBJ2-2|NA|TRBV7-6|15|NA
TGTGCCAGCAGGTCACAGGGAGAGTACACCGGGGAGCTGTTTTTT
CASRSQGEYTGELFF
>TRBJ1-2|NA|TRBV7-8|14|many
TGTGCCAGCAGCCTTGGAATCCGGGAGCGGGGCTACACCTTC
CASSLGIRERGYTF
>TRBJ2-3|NA|TRBV19|11|NA
TGTGCCAGTAGTTCCCCAGATACGCAGTATTTT
CASSSPDTQYF
>TRBJ2-5|TRBD1|TRBV6-5|15|NA
TGTGCCATCAGTTACAGGGGCGTATCTACCGAGACCCAGTACTTC
CAISYRGVSTETQYF
>TRBJ2-7|NA|TRBV11-3|11|many
TGTGCCAGCAGCTTGGCCCGCGAGCAGTACTTC
CASSLAREQYF
>TRBJ2-5|TRBD2|TRBV7-9|15|NA
TGTGCCAGCAGGCTAGCGGCGAACACCGGGGAGACCCAGTACTTC
CASRLAANTGETQYF
>TRBJ2-7|TRBD1|TRBV25-1|15|many
TGTGCCAGCAGTGAAATGAGGGGGCATACCTACGAGCAGTACTTC
CASSEMRGHTYEQYF
>TRBJ1-6|NA|TRBV7-8|15|NA
TGTGCCAGCAGCTTAGCGGGCAGGGATGTCACACCCCTCCACTTT
CASSLAGRDVTPLHF
>TRBJ1-1|TRBD1|TRBV7-9|14|NA
TGCGCCAGCAGCCCGGACAGGGATAGCACTGAAGCTTTCTTT
CASSPDRDSTEAFF
>TRBJ1-1|NA|TRBV7-8|14|many
TGTGCCAGCAGTCCAACGACAGTGAACACTGAAGCTTTCTTT
CASSPTTVNTEAFF
>TRBJ2-3|TRBD2|TRBV7-6|15|NA
TGTGCCAGCAGCTTAGGCGGGAGCGGCACAGATACGCAGTATTTT
CASSLGGSGTDTQYF
>TRBJ1-2|NA|TRBV12-3/TRBV12-4|15|NA
TGTGCCAGCAGTCCAGCCGGGACCGGCGCCTATGGCTACACCTTC
CASSPAGTGAYGYTF
>TRBJ1-6|NA|TRBV2|15|many
TGTGCCAGCACCCCCGACACTTCCTATAATTCACCCCTCCACTTT
CASTPDTSYNSPLHF
>TRBJ1-1|NA|TRBV5-1|12|many
TGCGCCAGCAAAAGGACAGACACTGAAGCTTTCTTT
CASKRTDTEAFF
>TRBJ1-5|NA|TRBV6-2/TRBV6-3|13|NA
TGTGCCAGCAGACACGGAAGGACTCAGCCCCAGCATTTT
CASRHGRTQPQHF
>TRBJ1-4|NA|TRBV7-9|15|once
TGTGCCAGCAGCTGCGCCGCCCAGGCAAATGAAAAACTGTTTTTT
CASSCAAQANEKLFF
>TRBJ2-3|TRBD2|TRBV7-2|15|NA
TGTGCCAGCAGCACACTAGCGGGAGGGCCCGATACGCAGTATTTT
CASSTLAGGPDTQYF
>TRBJ2-2|NA|TRBV7-3|14|NA
TGTGCCAGCAGCTTAAATACAGTCACCGGGGAGCTGTTTTTT
CASSLNTVTGELFF
>TRBJ2-5|TRBD2|TRBV2|17|few
TGTGCCAGCAGTGAATCCCTAGCGGGGGGGCTGCAAGAGACCCAGTACTTC
CASSESLAGGLQETQYF